Each of the 13 T cell receptor beta chains below was sequenced from the same sample in a study of blood T cell repertoires in COVID-19. Some clones are missing from TCRdb's copy, which holds only in-frame ones; the method was immunoSEQ multiplex PCR. The sample consists of roughly 170,000 clones, roughly four fifths of them appearing once. What was sequenced was PBMCs or T cells enriched from blood (not recorded which). All receptors derive from a man aged 45-60 years who had recovered from COVID-19.

The chain has TRBV6-5 and TRBJ2-1, with 7 bases fitting TRBD2. Losses at the gene ends were 5 bases for V and 2 bases for J; bases not matched to a gene: 6. This CDR3 comprises 15 residues. In germline, CDR1 is MNHEY, CDR2 SVGAGI. The CDR3 region has the DNA TGTGCCAGCAGTCGGCTAGCGGAAACCTACAATGAGCAGTTCTTC. This translates into CASSRLAETYNEQFF.

The CDR3: CASSQDPSLEVNTEAFF. CDR3 DNA: TGCGCCAGCAGCCAAGATCCCTCCTTGGAGGTGAACACTGAAGCTTTCTTT. This chain connects TRBV4-3 to TRBJ1-1, with no clear D. This CDR3 has 17 residues. From germline, CDR1 is LGHNA and CDR2 YSLEER. The ends were cut back, 0 bases at V and 0 bases at J, with 14 bases in the middle.

V gene TRBV7-9 combines with J gene TRBJ2-1; D may be TRBD1 (5 bases). V gave up 4 bases and J gave up 4 bases, with 5 bases separating them. Germline V CDR1 and CDR2: SEHNR, FQNEAQ (reference sequence). CDR3 length: 12 amino acids. Here the CDR3 DNA reads TGTGCCAGCAGCTCAGGGTACAATGAGCAGTTCTTC. It is translated as CASSSGYNEQFF.

The chain links TRBV11-2 to TRBJ1-4; 9 bases align to TRBD1. The J segment lost 7 bases and the V segment lost 5 bases, leaving 2 bases of the junction unmatched. CDR1 is SGHAT and CDR2 is FQNNGV in the germline V gene. CDR3 size: 13 residues. The CDR3: CASSATGGEKLFF. As DNA, the CDR3 is TGTGCCAGCAGCGCGACAGGGGGTGAAAAACTGTTTTTT.

The chain carries TRBV10-3 and TRBJ2-7; 9 nucleotides agree with TRBD1. Germline CDR1 reads ENHRY; CDR2 reads SYGVKD. The CDR3 length is 13 residues. V trimming: 6 bases; J trimming: 5 bases; junction bases outside the gene matches: 5. CDR3: CAIRGQGMDEQYF. The CDR3 DNA reads TGTGCCATCAGGGGACAGGGAATGGACGAGCAGTACTTC.

The chain links TRBV3-1 (or the pseudogene TRBV3-2) to TRBJ1-1; 7 nucleotides line up with TRBD1. J lost 5 bases, V lost 4 bases, and 1 base had no gene match. From germline, CDR1 is LGHDT and CDR2 YNNKEL (reference sequence). The CDR3 extends over 12 amino acids. CDR3 loop: CASSRTGTEAFF. DNA for the CDR3: TGTGCCAGCAGCCGGACAGGAACTGAAGCTTTCTTT.

The chain uses TRBV18 and TRBJ2-3, with D unresolved. This CDR3 comprises 14 residues. The V gene's germline CDR1 is KGHSH and CDR2 LQKENI. Trimming removed 3 bases at V and 0 bases at J, with 7 bases between. CDR3 DNA: TGTGCCAGCTCACCTAGAAGAAGCACAGATACGCAGTATTTT. Translated, it gives CASSPRRSTDTQYF.

In this sample, this clone turned up once. The chain carries TRBV5-1 and TRBJ2-7, with TRBD2 matching 8 bases. With 0 bases clipped from V and 3 bases from J, the junction kept 5 bases outside the gene matches. CDR3 length equals 15 residues. Germline V gene sequence: CDR1 SGHRS, CDR2 YFSETQ. As DNA, the CDR3 is TGCGCCAGCAGCTTGGAAGCGGGGGCAAGCTACGAGCAGTACTTC. Translated, it gives CASSLEAGASYEQYF.

V usage is TRBV28 and J usage is TRBJ2-1; 9 positions match TRBD1. The CDR3 contains 14 residues. Per germline, CDR1 MDHEN and CDR2 SYDVKM. The V segment lost 5 bases and the J segment 8 bases; nucleotides outside the gene matches: 7. The CDR3 protein is CASSKLQGAYEQFF. The CDR3, as DNA: TGTGCCAGCAGTAAACTACAGGGGGCCTATGAGCAGTTCTTC.

The gene calls are TRBV19 and TRBJ2-7; 10 nucleotides match TRBD1. There are 16 residues in the CDR3. Trimming took 5 bases from V and 4 from J; bases not matched to a gene: 11. In germline, CDR1 is LNHDA, CDR2 SQIVND (reference sequence). CDR3 amino acids: CASSFVPGQGLYEQYF. For the CDR3, the DNA is TGTGCCAGTAGTTTCGTACCGGGACAGGGGCTTTACGAGCAGTACTTC.

The CDR3 coding sequence is TGTGCCAGCAGCCTTGACAGAAAGCAGTACTTC. Residues: CASSLDRKQYF. The J gene is TRBJ2-7, the V gene TRBV3-1 (or the pseudogene TRBV3-2); perhaps TRBD1 as D (5 bases). Germline CDR1 and CDR2: LGHDT and YNNKEL (reference sequence). The CDR3 runs 11 residues. Trimming took 4 bases from V and 8 from J, leaving 9 bases between them.

The V call is TRBV7-3, the J call TRBJ1-1, with D unclear. Germline-derived CDR1 and CDR2 are SGHTA and FQGTGA. CDR3 length: 16 amino acids. V was clipped by 5 bases and J by 0 bases, with 16 bases between them. For the CDR3, the DNA is TGTGCCAGCAGCCCAACTCCCGATTTCTTGAACACTGAAGCTTTCTTT. This translates into CASSPTPDFLNTEAFF.

This clone appeared a few times. The chain has TRBV9 and TRBJ1-1; 7 bases map to TRBD1. Germline lookup yields CDR1 SGDLS and CDR2 YYNGEE. With 2 bases clipped from V and 2 bases from J, the junction kept 6 bases outside the gene matches. This CDR3 comprises 15 residues. The CDR3 nucleotides read TGTGCCAGCAGCGTCGGGACAGTCGCTAACACTGAAGCTTTCTTT. This codes for CASSVGTVANTEAFF.